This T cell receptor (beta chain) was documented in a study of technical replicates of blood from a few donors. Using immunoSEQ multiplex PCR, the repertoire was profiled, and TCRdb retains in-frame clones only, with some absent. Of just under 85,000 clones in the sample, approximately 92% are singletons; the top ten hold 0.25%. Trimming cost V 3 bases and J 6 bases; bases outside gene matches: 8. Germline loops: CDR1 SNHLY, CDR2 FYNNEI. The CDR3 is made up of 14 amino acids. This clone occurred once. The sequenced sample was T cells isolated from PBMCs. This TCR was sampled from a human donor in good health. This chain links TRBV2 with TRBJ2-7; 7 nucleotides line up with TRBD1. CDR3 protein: CASSDNRGRTEQYF. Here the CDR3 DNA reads TGTGCCAGCAGTGATAACAGGGGTCGAACCGAGCAGTACTTC. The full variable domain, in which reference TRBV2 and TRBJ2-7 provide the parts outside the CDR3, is EPEVTQTPSHQVTQMGQEVILRCVPISNHLYFYWYRQILGQKVEFLVSFYNNEISEKSEIFDDQFSVERPDGSNFTLKIRSTKLEDSAMYFCASSDNRGRTEQYFGPGTRLTVT.